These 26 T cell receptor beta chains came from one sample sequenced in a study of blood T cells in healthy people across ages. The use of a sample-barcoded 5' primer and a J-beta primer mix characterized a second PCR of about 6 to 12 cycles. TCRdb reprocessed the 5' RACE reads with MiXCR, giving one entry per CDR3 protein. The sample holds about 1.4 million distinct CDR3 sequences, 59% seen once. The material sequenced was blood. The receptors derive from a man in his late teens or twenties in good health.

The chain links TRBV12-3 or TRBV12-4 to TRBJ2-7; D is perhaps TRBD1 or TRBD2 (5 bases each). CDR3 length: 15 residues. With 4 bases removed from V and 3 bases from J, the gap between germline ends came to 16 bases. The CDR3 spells CASSWGRDLNYEQYF. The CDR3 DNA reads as TGTGCCAGCAGTTGGGGCCGGGATTTGAACTACGAGCAGTACTTC.

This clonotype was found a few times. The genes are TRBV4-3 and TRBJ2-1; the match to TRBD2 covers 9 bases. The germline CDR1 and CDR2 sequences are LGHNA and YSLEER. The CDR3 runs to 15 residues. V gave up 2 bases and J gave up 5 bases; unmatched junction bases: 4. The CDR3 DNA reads TGCGCCAGCAGCCAAAGTCGACTAGCGGACAATGAGCAGTTCTTC. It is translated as CASSQSRLADNEQFF.

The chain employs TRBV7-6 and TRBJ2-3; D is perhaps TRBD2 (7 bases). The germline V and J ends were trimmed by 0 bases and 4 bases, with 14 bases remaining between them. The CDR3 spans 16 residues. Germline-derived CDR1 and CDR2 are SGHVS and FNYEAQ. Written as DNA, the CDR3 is TGTGCCAGCAGCTTAGCGCTGGGGGGGCGTGCAGATACGCAGTATTTT. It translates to CASSLALGGRADTQYF.

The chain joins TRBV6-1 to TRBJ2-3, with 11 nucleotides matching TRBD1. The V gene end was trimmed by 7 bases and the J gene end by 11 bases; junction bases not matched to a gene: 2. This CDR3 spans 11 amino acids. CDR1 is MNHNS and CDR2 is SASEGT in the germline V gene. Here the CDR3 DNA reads TGTGCCAGCACTGGGACAGGGGGGCAGTATTTT. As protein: CASTGTGGQYF.

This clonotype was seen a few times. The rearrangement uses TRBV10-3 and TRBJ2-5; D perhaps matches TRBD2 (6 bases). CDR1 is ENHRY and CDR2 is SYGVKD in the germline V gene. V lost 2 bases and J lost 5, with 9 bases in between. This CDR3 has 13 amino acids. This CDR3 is CAISEAGGETQYF. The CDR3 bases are TGTGCCATCAGTGAGGCCGGAGGGGAGACCCAGTACTTC.

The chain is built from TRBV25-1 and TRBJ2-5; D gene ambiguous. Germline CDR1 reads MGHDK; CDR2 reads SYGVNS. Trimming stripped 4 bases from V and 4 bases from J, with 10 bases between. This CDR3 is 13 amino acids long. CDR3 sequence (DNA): TGTGCCAGCAGTGCCCCCGGAATAGAGACCCAGTACTTC. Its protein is CASSAPGIETQYF.

This chain's CDR3 is CASSSRPTGFDEQYF. Here the CDR3 DNA reads TGCGCCAGCAGCAGCCGCCCGACAGGGTTCGACGAGCAGTACTTC. The chain uses TRBV5-1 and TRBJ2-7; 7 positions match TRBD1. This CDR3 spans 15 amino acids. With 4 bases clipped from V and 5 bases from J, the junction kept 12 bases outside the gene matches. Germline V gene lookup returns CDR1 SGHRS and CDR2 YFSETQ. Combining the CDR3 with reference TRBV5-1 and TRBJ2-7 gives the whole variable domain KAGVTQTPRYLIKTRGQQVTLSCSPISGHRSVSWYQQTPGQGLQFLFEYFSETQRNKGNFPGRFSGRQFSNSRSEMNVSTLELGDSALYLCASSSRPTGFDEQYFGPGTRLTVT.

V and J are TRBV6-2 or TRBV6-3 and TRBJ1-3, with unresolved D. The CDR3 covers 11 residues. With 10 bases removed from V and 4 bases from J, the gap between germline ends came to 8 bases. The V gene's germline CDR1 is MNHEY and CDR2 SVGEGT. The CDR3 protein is CATDYGNTIYF. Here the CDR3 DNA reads TGTGCCACCGATTACGGAAACACCATATATTTT.

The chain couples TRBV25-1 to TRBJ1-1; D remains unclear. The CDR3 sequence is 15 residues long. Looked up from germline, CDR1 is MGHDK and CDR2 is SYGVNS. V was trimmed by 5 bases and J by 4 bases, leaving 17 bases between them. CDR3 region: CASSQSRSGGTEAFF. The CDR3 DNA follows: TGTGCCAGCAGTCAATCCAGATCCGGAGGCACTGAAGCTTTCTTT. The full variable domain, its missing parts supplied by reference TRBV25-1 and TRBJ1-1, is EADIYQTPRYLVIGTGKKITLECSQTMGHDKMYWYQQDPGMELHLIHYSYGVNSTEKGDLSSESTVSRIRTEHFPLTLESARPSHTSQYLCASSQSRSGGTEAFFGQGTRLTVV.

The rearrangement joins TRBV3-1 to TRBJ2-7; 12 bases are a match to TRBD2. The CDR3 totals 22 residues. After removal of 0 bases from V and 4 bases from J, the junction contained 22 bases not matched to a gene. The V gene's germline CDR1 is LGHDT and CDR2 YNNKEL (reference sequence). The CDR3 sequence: CASSQEVRGPRLAGGLIYEQYF. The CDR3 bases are TGTGCCAGCAGCCAAGAAGTGCGTGGTCCACGTCTAGCGGGAGGGCTGATTTACGAGCAGTACTTC.

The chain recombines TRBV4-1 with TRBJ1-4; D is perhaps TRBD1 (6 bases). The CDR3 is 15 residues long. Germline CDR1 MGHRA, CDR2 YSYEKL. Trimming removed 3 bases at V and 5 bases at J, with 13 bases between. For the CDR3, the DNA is TGCGCCAGCAGCCAGGCCACAGGGTGGAATGAAAAACTGTTTTTT. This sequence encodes CASSQATGWNEKLFF.

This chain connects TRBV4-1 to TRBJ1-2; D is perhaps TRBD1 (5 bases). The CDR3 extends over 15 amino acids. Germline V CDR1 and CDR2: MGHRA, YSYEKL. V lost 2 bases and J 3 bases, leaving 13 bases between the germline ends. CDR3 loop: CASSQQTVRYYGYTF. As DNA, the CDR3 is TGCGCCAGCAGCCAACAGACAGTAAGGTACTATGGCTACACCTTC.

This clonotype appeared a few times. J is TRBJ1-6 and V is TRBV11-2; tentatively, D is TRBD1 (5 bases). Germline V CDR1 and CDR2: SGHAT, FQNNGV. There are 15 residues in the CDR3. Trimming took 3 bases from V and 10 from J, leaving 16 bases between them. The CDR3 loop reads CASSFLGGDRSPLHF. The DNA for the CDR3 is TGTGCCAGCAGCTTCCTGGGGGGTGATCGGTCACCCCTCCACTTT.

As DNA, the CDR3 is TGTGCCAGCAGCCAAGATCCGGCGGGAGCTTGGGTCAATGAGCAGTTCTTC. Amino acids: CASSQDPAGAWVNEQFF. V is TRBV3-1 and J is TRBJ2-1, with 7 bases that match TRBD2. Germline V gene sequence: CDR1 LGHDT, CDR2 YNNKEL (reference sequence). The CDR3 runs 17 residues. J was trimmed by 6 bases and V by 0 bases; bases with no gene match: 11.

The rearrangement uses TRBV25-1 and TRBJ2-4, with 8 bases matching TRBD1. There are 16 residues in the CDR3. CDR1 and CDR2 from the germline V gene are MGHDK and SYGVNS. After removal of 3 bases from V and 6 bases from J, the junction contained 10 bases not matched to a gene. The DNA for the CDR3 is TGTGCCAGCAGTGACACTGGACAGGGCGGCGGAAACATTCAGTACTTC. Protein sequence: CASSDTGQGGGNIQYF.

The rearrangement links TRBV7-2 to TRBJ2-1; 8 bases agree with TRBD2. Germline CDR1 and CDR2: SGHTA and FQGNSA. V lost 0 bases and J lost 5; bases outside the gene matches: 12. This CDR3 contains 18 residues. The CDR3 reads CASSLAGGSGGRNNEQFF. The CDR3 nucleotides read TGTGCCAGCAGCTTAGCAGGCGGGAGCGGGGGCCGGAACAATGAGCAGTTCTTC. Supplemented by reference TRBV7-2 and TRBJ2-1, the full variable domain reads GAGVSQSPSNKVTEKGKDVELRCDPISGHTALYWYRQSLGQGLEFLIYFQGNSAPDKSGLPSDRFSAERTGGSVSTLTIQRTQQEDSAVYLCASSLAGGSGGRNNEQFFGPGTRLTVL.

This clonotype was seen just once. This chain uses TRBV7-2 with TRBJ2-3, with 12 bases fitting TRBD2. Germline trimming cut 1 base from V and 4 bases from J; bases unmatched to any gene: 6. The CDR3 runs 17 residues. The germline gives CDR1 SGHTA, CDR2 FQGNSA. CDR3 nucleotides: TGTGCCAGCAGCTTAGGACTAGCGGGGGTGGTTGCAGATACGCAGTATTTT. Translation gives CASSLGLAGVVADTQYF.

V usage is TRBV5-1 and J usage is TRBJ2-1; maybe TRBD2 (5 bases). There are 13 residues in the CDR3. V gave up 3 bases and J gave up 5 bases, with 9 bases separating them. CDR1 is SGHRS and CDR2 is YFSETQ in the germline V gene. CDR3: CASSSGNDNEQFF. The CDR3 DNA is TGCGCCAGCAGCTCCGGGAACGACAATGAGCAGTTCTTC.

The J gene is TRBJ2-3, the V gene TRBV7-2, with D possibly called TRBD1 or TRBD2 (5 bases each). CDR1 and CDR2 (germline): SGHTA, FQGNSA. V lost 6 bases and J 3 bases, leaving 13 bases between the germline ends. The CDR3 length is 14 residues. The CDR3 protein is CASRVVWGTDTQYF. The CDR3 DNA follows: TGTGCCAGCAGGGTGGTGTGGGGGACAGATACGCAGTATTTT.

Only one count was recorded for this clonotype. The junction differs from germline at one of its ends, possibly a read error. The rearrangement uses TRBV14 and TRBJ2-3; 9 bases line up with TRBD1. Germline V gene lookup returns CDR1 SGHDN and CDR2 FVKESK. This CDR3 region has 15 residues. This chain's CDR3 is CASGADRGVTDAQYF. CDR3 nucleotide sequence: TGTGCCAGCGGTGCGGACAGGGGAGTCACAGATGCGCAGTATTTT. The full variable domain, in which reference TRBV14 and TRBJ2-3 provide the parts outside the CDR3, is EAGVTQFPSHSVIEKGQTVTLRCDPISGHDNLYWYRRVMGKEIKFLLHFVKESKQDESGMPNNRFLAERTGGTYSTLKVQPAELEDSGVYFCASGADRGVTDAQYFGPGTRLTVL.

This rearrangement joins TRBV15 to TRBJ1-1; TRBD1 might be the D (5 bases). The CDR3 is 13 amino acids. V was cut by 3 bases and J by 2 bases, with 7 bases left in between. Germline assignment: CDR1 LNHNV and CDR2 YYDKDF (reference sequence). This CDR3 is CATSSRGNTEAFF. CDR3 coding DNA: TGTGCCACCAGCAGTAGGGGTAACACTGAAGCTTTCTTT.

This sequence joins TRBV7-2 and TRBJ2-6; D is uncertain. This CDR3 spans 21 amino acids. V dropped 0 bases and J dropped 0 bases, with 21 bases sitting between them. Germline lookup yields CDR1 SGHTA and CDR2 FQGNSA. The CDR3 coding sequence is TGTGCCAGCAGCTTAGCCGGACGCCTGGCTCTTCTCTTCTCTGGGGCCAACGTCCTGACTTTC. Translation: CASSLAGRLALLFSGANVLTF.

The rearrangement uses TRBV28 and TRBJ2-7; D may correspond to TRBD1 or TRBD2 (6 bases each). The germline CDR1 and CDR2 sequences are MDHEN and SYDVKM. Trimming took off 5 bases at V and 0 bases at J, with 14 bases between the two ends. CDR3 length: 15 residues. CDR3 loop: CASSPVGGLSYEQYF. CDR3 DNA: TGTGCCAGCAGTCCCGTAGGGGGGCTCTCCTACGAGCAGTACTTC. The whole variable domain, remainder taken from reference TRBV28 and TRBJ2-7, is DVKVTQSSRYLVKRTGEKVFLECVQDMDHENMFWYRQDPGLGLRLIYFSYDVKMKEKGDIPEGYSVSREKKERFSLILESASTNQTSMYLCASSPVGGLSYEQYFGPGTRLTVT.

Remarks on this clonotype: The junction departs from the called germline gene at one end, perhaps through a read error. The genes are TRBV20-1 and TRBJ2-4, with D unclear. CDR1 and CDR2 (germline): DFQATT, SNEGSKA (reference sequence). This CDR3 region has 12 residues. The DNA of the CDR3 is TGCAGTGCTAGGAAGGCCATAAACATTCAGTACTTC. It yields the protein CSARKAINIQYF.

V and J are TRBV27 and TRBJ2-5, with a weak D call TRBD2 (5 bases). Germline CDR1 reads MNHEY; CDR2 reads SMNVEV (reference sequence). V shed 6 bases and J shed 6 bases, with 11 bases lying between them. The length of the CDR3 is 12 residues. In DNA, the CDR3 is TGTGCCAGCAGAGATCCGGGGAAGACCCAGTACTTC. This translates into CASRDPGKTQYF.

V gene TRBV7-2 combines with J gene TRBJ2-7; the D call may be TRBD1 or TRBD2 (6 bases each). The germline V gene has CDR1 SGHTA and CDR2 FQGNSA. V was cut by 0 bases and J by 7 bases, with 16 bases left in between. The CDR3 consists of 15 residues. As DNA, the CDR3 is TGTGCCAGCAGCTTAGCGTTACGGGGGCCGGGGGAGCAGTACTTC. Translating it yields CASSLALRGPGEQYF.